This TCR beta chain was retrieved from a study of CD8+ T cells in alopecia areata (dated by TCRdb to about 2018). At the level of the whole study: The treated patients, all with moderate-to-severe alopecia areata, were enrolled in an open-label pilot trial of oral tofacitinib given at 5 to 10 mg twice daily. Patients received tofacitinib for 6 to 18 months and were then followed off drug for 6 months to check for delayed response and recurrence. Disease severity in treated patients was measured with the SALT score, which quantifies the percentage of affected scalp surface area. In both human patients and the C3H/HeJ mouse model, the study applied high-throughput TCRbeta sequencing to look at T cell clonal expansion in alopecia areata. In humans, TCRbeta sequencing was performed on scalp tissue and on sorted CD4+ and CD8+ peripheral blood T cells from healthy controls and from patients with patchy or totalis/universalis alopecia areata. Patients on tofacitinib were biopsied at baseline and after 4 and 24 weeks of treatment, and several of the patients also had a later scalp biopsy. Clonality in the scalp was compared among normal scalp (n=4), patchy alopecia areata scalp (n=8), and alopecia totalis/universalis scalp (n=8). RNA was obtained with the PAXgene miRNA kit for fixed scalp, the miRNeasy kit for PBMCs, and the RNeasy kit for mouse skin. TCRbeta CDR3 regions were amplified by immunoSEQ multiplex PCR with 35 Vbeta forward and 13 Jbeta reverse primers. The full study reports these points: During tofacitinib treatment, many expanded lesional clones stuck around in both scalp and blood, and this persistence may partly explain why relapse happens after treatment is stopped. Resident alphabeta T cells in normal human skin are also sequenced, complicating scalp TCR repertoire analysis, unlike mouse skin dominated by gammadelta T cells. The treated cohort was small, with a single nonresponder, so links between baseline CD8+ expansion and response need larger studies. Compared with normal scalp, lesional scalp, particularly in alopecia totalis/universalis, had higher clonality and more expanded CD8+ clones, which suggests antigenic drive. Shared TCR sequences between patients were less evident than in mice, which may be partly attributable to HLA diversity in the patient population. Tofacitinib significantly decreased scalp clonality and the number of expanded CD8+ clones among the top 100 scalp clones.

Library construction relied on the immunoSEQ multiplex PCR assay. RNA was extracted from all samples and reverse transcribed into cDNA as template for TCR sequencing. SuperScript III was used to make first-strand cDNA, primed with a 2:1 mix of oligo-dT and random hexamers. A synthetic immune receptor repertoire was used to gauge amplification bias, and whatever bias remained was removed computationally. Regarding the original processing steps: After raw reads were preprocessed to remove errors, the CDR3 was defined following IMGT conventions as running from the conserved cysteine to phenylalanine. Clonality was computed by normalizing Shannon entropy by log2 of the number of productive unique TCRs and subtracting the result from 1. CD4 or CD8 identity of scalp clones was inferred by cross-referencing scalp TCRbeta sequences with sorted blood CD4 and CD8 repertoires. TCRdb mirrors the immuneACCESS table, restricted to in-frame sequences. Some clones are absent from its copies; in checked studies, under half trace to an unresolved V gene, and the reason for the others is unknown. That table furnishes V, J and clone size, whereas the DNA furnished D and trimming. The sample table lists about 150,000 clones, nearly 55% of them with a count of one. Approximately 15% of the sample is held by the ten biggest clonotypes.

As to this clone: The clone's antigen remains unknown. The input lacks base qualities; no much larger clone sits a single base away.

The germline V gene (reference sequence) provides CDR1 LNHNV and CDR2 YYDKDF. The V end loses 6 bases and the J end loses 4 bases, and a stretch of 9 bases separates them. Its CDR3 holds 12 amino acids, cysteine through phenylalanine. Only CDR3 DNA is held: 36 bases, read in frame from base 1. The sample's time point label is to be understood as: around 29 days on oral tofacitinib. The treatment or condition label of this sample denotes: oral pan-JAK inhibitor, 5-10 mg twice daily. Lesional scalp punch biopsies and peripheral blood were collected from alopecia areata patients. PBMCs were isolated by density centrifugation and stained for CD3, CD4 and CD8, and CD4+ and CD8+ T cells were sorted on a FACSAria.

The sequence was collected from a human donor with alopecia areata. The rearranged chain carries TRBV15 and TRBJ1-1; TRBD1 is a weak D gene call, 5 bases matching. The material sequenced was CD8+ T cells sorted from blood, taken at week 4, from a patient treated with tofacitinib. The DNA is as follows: TGTGCCACCAGTGACAGACCCACTGAAGCTTTCTTT. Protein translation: CATSDRPTEAFF.